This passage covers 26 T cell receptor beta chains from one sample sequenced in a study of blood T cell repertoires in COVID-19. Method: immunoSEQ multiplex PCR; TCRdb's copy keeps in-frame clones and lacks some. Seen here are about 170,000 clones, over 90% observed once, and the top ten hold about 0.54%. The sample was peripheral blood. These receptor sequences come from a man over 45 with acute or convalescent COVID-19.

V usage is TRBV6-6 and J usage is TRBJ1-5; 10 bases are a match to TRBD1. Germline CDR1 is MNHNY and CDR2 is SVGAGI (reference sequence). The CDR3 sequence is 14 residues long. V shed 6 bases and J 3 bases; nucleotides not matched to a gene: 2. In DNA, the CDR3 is TGTGCCAGCAGCGGACAGGGGGTCAATCAGCCCCAGCATTTT. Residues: CASSGQGVNQPQHF.

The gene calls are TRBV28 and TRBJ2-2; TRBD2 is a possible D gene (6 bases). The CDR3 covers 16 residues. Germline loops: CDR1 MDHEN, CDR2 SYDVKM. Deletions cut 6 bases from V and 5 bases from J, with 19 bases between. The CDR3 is CASSPPGVGRTGELFF. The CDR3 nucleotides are TGTGCCAGCAGCCCCCCGGGGGTCGGACGTACCGGGGAGCTGTTTTTT. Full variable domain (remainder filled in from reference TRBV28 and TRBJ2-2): DVKVTQSSRYLVKRTGEKVFLECVQDMDHENMFWYRQDPGLGLRLIYFSYDVKMKEKGDIPEGYSVSREKKERFSLILESASTNQTSMYLCASSPPGVGRTGELFFGEGSRLTVL.

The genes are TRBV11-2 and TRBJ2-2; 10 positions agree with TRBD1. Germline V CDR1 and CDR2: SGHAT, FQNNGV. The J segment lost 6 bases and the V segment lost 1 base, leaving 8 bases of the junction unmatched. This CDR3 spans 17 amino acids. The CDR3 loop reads CASSLGGAGQGPGELFF. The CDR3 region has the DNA TGTGCCAGCAGCTTAGGAGGGGCGGGACAGGGGCCCGGGGAGCTGTTTTTT. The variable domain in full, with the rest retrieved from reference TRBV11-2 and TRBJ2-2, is EAGVAQSPRYKIIEKRQSVAFWCNPISGHATLYWYQQILGQGPKLLIQFQNNGVVDDSQLPKDRFSAERLKGVDSTLKIQPAKLEDSAVYLCASSLGGAGQGPGELFFGEGSRLTVL.

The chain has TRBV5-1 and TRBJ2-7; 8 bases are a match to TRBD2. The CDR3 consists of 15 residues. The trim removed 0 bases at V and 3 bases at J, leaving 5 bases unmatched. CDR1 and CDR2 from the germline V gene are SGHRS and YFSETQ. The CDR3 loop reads CASSLDGTRIYEQYF. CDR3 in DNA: TGCGCCAGCAGCTTGGACGGGACTAGGATCTACGAGCAGTACTTC.

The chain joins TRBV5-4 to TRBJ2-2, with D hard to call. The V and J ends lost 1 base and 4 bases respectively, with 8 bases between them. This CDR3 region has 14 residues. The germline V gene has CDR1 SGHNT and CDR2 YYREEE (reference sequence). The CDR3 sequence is CASSLSRSTGELFF. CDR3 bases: TGTGCCAGCAGCTTGTCACGGAGCACCGGGGAGCTGTTTTTT. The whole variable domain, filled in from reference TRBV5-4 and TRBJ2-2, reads ETGVTQSPTHLIKTRGQQVTLRCSSQSGHNTVSWYQQALGQGPQFIFQYYREEENGRGNFPPRFSGLQFPNYSSELNVNALELDDSALYLCASSLSRSTGELFFGEGSRLTVL.

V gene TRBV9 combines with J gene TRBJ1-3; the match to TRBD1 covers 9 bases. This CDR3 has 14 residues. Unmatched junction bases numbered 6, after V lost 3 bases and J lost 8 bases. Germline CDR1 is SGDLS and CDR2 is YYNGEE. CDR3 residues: CASSAEQGADTIYF. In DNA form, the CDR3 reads TGTGCCAGCAGCGCCGAACAGGGGGCGGACACCATATATTTT.

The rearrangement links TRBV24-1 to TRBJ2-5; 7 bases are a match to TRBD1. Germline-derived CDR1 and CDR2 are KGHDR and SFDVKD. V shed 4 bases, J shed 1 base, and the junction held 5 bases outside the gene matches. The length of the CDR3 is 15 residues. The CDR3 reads CATSDTGTAQETQYF. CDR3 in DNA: TGTGCCACCAGTGACACCGGGACAGCCCAAGAGACCCAGTACTTC.

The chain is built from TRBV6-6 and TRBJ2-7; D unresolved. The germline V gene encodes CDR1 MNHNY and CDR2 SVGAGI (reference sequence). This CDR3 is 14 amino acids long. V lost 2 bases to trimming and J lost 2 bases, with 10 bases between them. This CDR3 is CASSYSERTYEQYF. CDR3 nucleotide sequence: TGTGCCAGCAGTTACAGCGAACGGACCTACGAGCAGTACTTC.

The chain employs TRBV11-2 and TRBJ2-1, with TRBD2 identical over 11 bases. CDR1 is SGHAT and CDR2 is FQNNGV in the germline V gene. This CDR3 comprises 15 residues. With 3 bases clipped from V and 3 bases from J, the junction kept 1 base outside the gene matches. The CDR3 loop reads CASSFTSGSYNEQFF. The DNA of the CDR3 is TGTGCCAGCAGCTTCACTAGCGGGAGCTACAATGAGCAGTTCTTC.

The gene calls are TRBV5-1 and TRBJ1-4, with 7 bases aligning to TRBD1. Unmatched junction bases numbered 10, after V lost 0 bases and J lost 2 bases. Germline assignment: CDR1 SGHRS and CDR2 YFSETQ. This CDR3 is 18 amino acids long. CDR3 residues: CASSLVPDREFTNEKLFF. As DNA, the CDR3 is TGCGCCAGCAGCTTGGTCCCCGACAGGGAATTTACTAATGAAAAACTGTTTTTT.

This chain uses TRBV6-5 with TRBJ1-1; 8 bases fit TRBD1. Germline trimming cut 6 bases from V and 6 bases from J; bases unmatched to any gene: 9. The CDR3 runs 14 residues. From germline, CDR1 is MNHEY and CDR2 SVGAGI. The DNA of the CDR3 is TGTGCCAGCAGGGACGGACAGGGTGTAGCTGAAGCTTTCTTT. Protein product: CASRDGQGVAEAFF.

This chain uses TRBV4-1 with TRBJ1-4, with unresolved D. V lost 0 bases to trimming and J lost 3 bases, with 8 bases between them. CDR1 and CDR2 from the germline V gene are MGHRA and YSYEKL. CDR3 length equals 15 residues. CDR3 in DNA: TGCGCCAGCAGCCAAGATCCACGGTCTAATGAAAAACTGTTTTTT. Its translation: CASSQDPRSNEKLFF.

CDR3 nucleotide sequence: TGCGCCAGCAGCCAAGAGGTAGAAACTGAAGCTTTCTTT. Translating it yields CASSQEVETEAFF. This chain connects TRBV4-1 to TRBJ1-1, with no clear D. V was cut by 0 bases and J by 5 bases, with 7 bases left in between. The CDR3 loop spans 13 amino acids. Germline CDR1 MGHRA, CDR2 YSYEKL.

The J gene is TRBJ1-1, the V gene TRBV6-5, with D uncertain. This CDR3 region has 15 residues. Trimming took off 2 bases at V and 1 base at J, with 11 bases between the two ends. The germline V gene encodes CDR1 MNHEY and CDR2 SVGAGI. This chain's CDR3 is CASSYGLEGNTEAFF. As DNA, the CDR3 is TGTGCCAGCAGTTACGGGCTTGAGGGGAACACTGAAGCTTTCTTT.

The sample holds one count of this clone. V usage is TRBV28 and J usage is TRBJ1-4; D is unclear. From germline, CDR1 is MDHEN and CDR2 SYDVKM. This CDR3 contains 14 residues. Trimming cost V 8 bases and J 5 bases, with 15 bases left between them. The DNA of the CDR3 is TGTGCCAGCTCCCCAGGTGGTTTCAATGAAAAACTGTTTTTT. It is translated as CASSPGGFNEKLFF.

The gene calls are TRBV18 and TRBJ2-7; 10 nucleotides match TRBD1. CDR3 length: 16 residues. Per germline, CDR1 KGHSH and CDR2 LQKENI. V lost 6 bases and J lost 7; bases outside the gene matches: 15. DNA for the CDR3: TGTGCCAGCTCGACCGGGACAGGGGATGGCTTGGTGGAGCAGTACTTC. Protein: CASSTGTGDGLVEQYF.

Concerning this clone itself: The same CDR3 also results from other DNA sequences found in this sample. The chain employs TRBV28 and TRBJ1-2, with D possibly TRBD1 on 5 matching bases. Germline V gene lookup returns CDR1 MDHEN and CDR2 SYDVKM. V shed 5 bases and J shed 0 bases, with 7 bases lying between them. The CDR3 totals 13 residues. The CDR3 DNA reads TGTGCCAGCAGTCTGGGGCCTAACTATGGCTACACCTTC. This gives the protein CASSLGPNYGYTF.

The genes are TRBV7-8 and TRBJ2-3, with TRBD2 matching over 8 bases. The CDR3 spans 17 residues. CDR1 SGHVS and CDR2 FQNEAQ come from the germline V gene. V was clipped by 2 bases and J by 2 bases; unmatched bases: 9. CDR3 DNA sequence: TGTGCCAGCAGCTTACGGAGCGGGAGAGTAATCACAGATACGCAGTATTTT. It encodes CASSLRSGRVITDTQYF. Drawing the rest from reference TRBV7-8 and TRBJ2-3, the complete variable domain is GAGVSQSPRYKVAKRGQDVALRCDPISGHVSLFWYQQALGQGPEFLTYFQNEAQLDKSGLPSDRFFAERPEGSVSTLKIQRTQQEDSAVYLCASSLRSGRVITDTQYFGPGTRLTVL.

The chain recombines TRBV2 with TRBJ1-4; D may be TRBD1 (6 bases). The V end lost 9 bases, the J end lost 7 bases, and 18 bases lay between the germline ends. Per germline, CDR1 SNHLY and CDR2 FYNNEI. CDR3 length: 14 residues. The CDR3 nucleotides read TGTGCCAGTACCAGGACAGTACGGGGTGAAAAACTGTTTTTT. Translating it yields CASTRTVRGEKLFF.

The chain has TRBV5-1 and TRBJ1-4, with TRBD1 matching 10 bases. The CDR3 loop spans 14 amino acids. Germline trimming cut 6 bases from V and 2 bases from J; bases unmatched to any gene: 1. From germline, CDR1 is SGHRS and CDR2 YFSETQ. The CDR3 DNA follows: TGCGCCAGCACGGACAGGGGGACTAATGAAAAACTGTTTTTT. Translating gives CASTDRGTNEKLFF.

CDR3 nucleotides: TGCGCCAGCAGTGACGTGACAGGGGGCGGTCAGCCCCAGCATTTT. Translating gives CASSDVTGGGQPQHF. V is TRBV10-2 and J is TRBJ1-5; TRBD1 agrees at 10 bases. The germline V gene has CDR1 WSHSY and CDR2 SAAADI. Trimming took 3 bases from V and 6 from J; bases not matched to a gene: 5. The CDR3 totals 15 residues.

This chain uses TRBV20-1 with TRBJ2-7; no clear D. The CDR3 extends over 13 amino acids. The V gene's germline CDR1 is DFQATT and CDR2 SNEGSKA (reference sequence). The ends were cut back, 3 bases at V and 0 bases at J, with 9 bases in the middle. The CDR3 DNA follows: TGCAGTGCTAGTGCGCCCAGCTCCTACGAGCAGTACTTC. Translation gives CSASAPSSYEQYF.

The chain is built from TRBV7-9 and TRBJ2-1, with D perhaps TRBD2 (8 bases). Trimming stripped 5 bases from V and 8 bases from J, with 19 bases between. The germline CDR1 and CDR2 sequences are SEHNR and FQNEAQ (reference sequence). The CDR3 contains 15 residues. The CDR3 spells CASSLREGTGDEQFF. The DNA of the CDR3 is TGTGCCAGCAGCCTTCGGGAGGGCACAGGGGATGAGCAGTTCTTC.

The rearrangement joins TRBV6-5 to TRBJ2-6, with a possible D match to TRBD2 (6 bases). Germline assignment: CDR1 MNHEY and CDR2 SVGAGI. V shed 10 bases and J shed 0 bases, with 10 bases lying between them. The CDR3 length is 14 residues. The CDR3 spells CATRGSSGANVLTF. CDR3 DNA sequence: TGTGCCACCCGGGGGAGCTCTGGGGCCAACGTCCTGACTTTC.

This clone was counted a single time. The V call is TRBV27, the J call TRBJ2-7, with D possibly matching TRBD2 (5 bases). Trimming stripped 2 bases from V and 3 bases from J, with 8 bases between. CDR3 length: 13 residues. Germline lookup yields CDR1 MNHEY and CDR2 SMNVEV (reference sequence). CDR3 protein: CASSLVRGYEQYF. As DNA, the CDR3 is TGTGCCAGCAGTTTAGTTCGGGGCTACGAGCAGTACTTC.

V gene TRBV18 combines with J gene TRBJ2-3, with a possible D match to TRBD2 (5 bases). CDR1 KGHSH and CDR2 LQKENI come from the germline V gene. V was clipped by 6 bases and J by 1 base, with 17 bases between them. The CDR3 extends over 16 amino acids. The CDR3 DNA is TGTGCCAGCTCGCCAACAGCGAGGGTGGGCACAGATACGCAGTATTTT. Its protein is CASSPTARVGTDTQYF.